Each of the 32 T cell receptor beta chains below was sequenced from the same sample in a study of spatial heterogeneity in lung cancer. General study findings and limits: How many expanded intratumoral alpha and beta TCRs were present tracked the tumor mutation count, which was a count of nonsynonymous mutations.

TCRdb reprocessed the 5' RACE reads with MiXCR, giving one entry per CDR3 protein. The sample yields around 20,000 distinct CDR3 sequences, 7% to 8% seen once. Their specific antigens are unknown. Noted time point: sample taken at primary tumor resection. This sample comprised lung tumor tissue, obtained at surgery. These receptor sequences come from a female donor with early-stage non-small cell lung cancer.

This clonotype was counted at least ten times. This rearrangement joins TRBV6-2 or TRBV6-3 to TRBJ1-5; D may be TRBD1 (5 bases). The CDR3 length is 15 residues. CDR1 and CDR2 (germline): MNHEY, SVGEGT. V was shortened by 4 bases and J by 3 bases, with 13 bases between the two germline ends. The CDR3 DNA sequence: TGTGCCAGCAGTTTTATAGGGGCTAACAATCAGCCCCAGCATTTT. As protein: CASSFIGANNQPQHF.

This clonotype was found many times. The CDR3 coding sequence is TGTGCCAGCAGCCAAGATTTTAAGGGTCTGGCCCCGTCTAGCTATAATTCACCCCTCCACTTT. Translation gives CASSQDFKGLAPSSYNSPLHF. The V call is TRBV3-1, the J call TRBJ1-6; D is uncertain. Trimming pared 0 bases from V and 3 bases from J, leaving 24 bases between. This CDR3 region has 21 residues. Germline V gene lookup returns CDR1 LGHDT and CDR2 YNNKEL (reference sequence). The full variable domain, with the rest looked up from reference TRBV3-1 and TRBJ1-6, is DTAVSQTPKYLVTQMGNDKSIKCEQNLGHDTMYWYKQDSKKFLKIMFSYNNKELIINETVPNRFSPKSPDKAHLNLHINSLELGDSAVYFCASSQDFKGLAPSSYNSPLHFGNGTRLTVT.

At least ten counts were recorded for this clonotype. The chain carries TRBV29-1 and TRBJ2-1; D possibly uses TRBD1 or TRBD2 (6 bases each). This CDR3 region has 14 residues. The V gene's germline CDR1 is SQVTM and CDR2 ANQGSEA. V lost 7 bases and J lost 6, with 19 bases in between. CDR3 sequence (DNA): TGCAGCGAGAGTTTGGGGGGCCCGGGCAATGAGCAGTTCTTC. This codes for CSESLGGPGNEQFF.

V usage is TRBV29-1 and J usage is TRBJ2-3, with D hard to call. Germline CDR1 is SQVTM and CDR2 is ANQGSEA. V was trimmed by 8 bases and J by 2 bases, leaving 8 bases between them. The CDR3 extends over 11 amino acids. CDR3 amino acids: CSIRITDTQYF. The CDR3 nucleotides are TGCAGCATCAGGATCACAGATACGCAGTATTTT.

This clonotype was picked up many times. J is TRBJ2-1 and V is TRBV6-5, with 8 bases fitting TRBD2. Losses at the gene ends were 4 bases for V and 0 bases for J; bases not matched to a gene: 5. The V gene's germline CDR1 is MNHEY and CDR2 SVGAGI. The CDR3 length is 16 residues. The CDR3 DNA sequence: TGTGCCAGCAGTTCCGGGGGGGGGCACTCCTACAATGAGCAGTTCTTC. Translating it yields CASSSGGGHSYNEQFF.

V is TRBV2 and J is TRBJ2-1; the match to TRBD1 covers 7 bases. The junction had 15 bases not matched to a gene; V was cut back by 4 bases and J by 0 bases. The V gene's germline CDR1 is SNHLY and CDR2 FYNNEI. This CDR3 spans 19 amino acids. CDR3 region: CASSGTGTVTMSSYNEQFF. The CDR3 DNA sequence: TGTGCCAGCAGTGGGACCGGGACAGTGACGATGAGCTCCTACAATGAGCAGTTCTTC.

In its sample, this clonotype was seen a few times. The chain carries TRBV9 and TRBJ1-6; TRBD1 might be the D (5 bases). The length of the CDR3 is 15 residues. Between the trimmed V and J ends, which lost 5 bases and 10 bases, there was a span of 19 bases. CDR1 SGDLS and CDR2 YYNGEE come from the germline V gene. As DNA, the CDR3 is TGTGCCAGCAGAGCTGAGGGACCACGAGGGTCACCCCTCCACTTT. Residues: CASRAEGPRGSPLHF.

This clonotype appeared many times. The gene calls are TRBV27 and TRBJ2-4, with 7 bases matching TRBD1. Germline V gene lookup returns CDR1 MNHEY and CDR2 SMNVEV (reference sequence). The J segment lost 8 bases and the V segment lost 5 bases, leaving 12 bases of the junction unmatched. CDR3 length: 15 amino acids. DNA of the CDR3: TGTGCCAGCAGTCCAAGACAGGGTTTGTTAGACATTCAGTACTTC. It encodes CASSPRQGLLDIQYF.

Only a few counts were recorded for this clonotype. V and J are TRBV20-1 and TRBJ2-7; 7 bases match TRBD2. Trimming at V came to 1 base and at J to 7 bases, leaving 10 bases not matched to a gene. Germline CDR1 reads DFQATT; CDR2 reads SNEGSKA (reference sequence). This CDR3 region has 14 residues. CDR3 residues: CSARVGGEAGEQYF. For the CDR3, the DNA is TGCAGTGCTAGAGTTGGGGGGGAAGCAGGGGAGCAGTACTTC.

This clonotype was observed many times. This chain connects TRBV29-1 to TRBJ1-5; D unresolved. The V end lost 5 bases, the J end lost 5 bases, and 13 bases lay between the germline ends. Looked up from germline, CDR1 is SQVTM and CDR2 is ANQGSEA. The CDR3 is made up of 13 amino acids. The CDR3 coding sequence is TGCAGCGTTCCTCATGCAGGATATCAGCCCCAGCATTTT. Amino acid sequence: CSVPHAGYQPQHF.

This clonotype was picked up a small number of times. This chain joins TRBV11-2 and TRBJ1-1; 7 bases match TRBD1. Germline V lookup: CDR1 SGHAT, CDR2 FQNNGV. The V segment lost 1 base and the J segment 5 bases; nucleotides outside the gene matches: 1. The CDR3 is made up of 13 amino acids. The CDR3 is CASSLGQGTEAFF. In DNA, the CDR3 is TGTGCCAGCAGCTTAGGACAGGGTACTGAAGCTTTCTTT.

In its sample, this clonotype was seen many times. The chain uses TRBV7-3 and TRBJ2-3; the D is unclear. Germline CDR1 is SGHTA and CDR2 is FQGTGA. Trimming removed 4 bases at V and 0 bases at J, with 11 bases between. This CDR3 has 15 amino acids. The DNA of the CDR3 is TGTGCCAGCAGCTCTTCGTGGGCTAGCACAGATACGCAGTATTTT. Amino acid sequence: CASSSSWASTDTQYF.

This clonotype was counted ten times or more. The chain recombines TRBV20-1 with TRBJ2-5; a weak D match, TRBD1 (5 bases). The V end was cut by 0 bases, the J end by 5 bases, with 16 bases between. This CDR3 is 15 amino acids long. Germline V CDR1 and CDR2: DFQATT, SNEGSKA (reference sequence). Here the CDR3 DNA reads TGCAGTGCTAGAGACAGCAGGGTCGGATCCGAGACCCAGTACTTC. It codes for CSARDSRVGSETQYF.

The J gene is TRBJ1-5, the V gene TRBV6-5; no firm D call. In germline, CDR1 is MNHEY, CDR2 SVGAGI. V lost 2 bases to trimming and J lost 7 bases, with 15 bases between them. There are 15 residues in the CDR3. CDR3 region: CASSYGLGIGQPQHF. The CDR3 DNA follows: TGTGCCAGCAGTTACGGTCTGGGAATAGGACAGCCCCAGCATTTT.

This clonotype has a handful of counts. V gene TRBV7-2 combines with J gene TRBJ1-2, with D perhaps TRBD1 (6 bases). The germline V and J ends were trimmed by 5 bases and 5 bases, with 12 bases remaining between them. The germline V gene has CDR1 SGHTA and CDR2 FQGNSA. This CDR3 contains 13 residues. The CDR3 is CASSPGTSYGYTF. The CDR3 nucleotides are TGTGCCAGCAGCCCTGGGACATCGTATGGCTACACCTTC.

This clonotype was counted ten times or more. J is TRBJ1-1 and V is TRBV30; tentatively, D is TRBD1 (5 bases). V lost 8 bases and J lost 7, with 20 bases in between. This CDR3 is 13 amino acids long. Germline loops: CDR1 GTSNPN, CDR2 SVGIG (reference sequence). For the CDR3, the DNA is TGTGCCCGGAAGCCCGGGGCCCTCAATGAAGCTTTCTTT. Its protein product is CARKPGALNEAFF. Full variable domain (rest looked up from reference TRBV30 and TRBJ1-1): SQTIHQWPATLVQPVGSPLSLECTVEGTSNPNLYWYRQAAGRGLQLLFYSVGIGQISSEVPQNLSASRPQDRQFILSSKKLLLSDSGFYLCARKPGALNEAFFGQGTRLTVV.

This chain joins TRBV20-1 and TRBJ1-5; no clear D gene. This CDR3 comprises 15 residues. Germline CDR1 DFQATT, CDR2 SNEGSKA (reference sequence). V lost 8 bases to trimming and J lost 0 bases, with 17 bases between them. This CDR3 reads CSTPLGASSNQPQHF. CDR3 nucleotide sequence: TGCAGTACCCCCCTGGGAGCTTCTAGCAATCAGCCCCAGCATTTT.

This clonotype was recorded at least ten times. The V gene is TRBV28, the J gene TRBJ1-1, with 7 positions matching TRBD1. The CDR3 length is 16 residues. The junction had 11 bases not matched to a gene; V was cut back by 5 bases and J by 2 bases. Germline V CDR1 and CDR2: MDHEN, SYDVKM. The CDR3: CASSPTGAGINTEAFF. CDR3 DNA sequence: TGTGCCAGCAGTCCCACAGGGGCGGGCATTAACACTGAAGCTTTCTTT.

This clonotype showed up many times. The chain employs TRBV7-2 and TRBJ2-5, with 8 nucleotides matching TRBD1. Unmatched junction bases numbered 12, after V lost 5 bases and J lost 7 bases. CDR1 and CDR2 from the germline V gene are SGHTA and FQGNSA. The CDR3 runs to 15 residues. CDR3 coding DNA: TGTGCCAGCAGCCCCCGGACAGGGCTCGGGGGGACCCAGTACTTC. It encodes CASSPRTGLGGTQYF.

This clonotype was found many times. The CDR3: CSATQGDAQPQHF. As DNA, the CDR3 is TGCAGTGCTACACAGGGGGATGCTCAGCCCCAGCATTTT. The chain couples TRBV20-1 to TRBJ1-5, with 8 bases that match TRBD1. Trimming at V came to 4 bases and at J to 6 bases, leaving 5 bases not matched to a gene. CDR3 size: 13 residues. Looked up from germline, CDR1 is DFQATT and CDR2 is SNEGSKA (reference sequence).

This clonotype was recorded a few times. J is TRBJ2-1 and V is TRBV5-1, with 9 bases lining up with TRBD2. Germline V gene data show CDR1 as SGHRS and CDR2 as YFSETQ. CDR3 size: 15 residues. The V segment lost 5 bases and the J segment 1 base; nucleotides outside the gene matches: 4. CDR3 DNA sequence: TGCGCCAGCAGAGCCCTAGCGGGGTCCTACAATGAGCAGTTCTTC. The encoded protein is CASRALAGSYNEQFF.

Concerning this clonotype: A read error may be the cause here, since a much bigger clone is one base away. V usage is TRBV20-1 and J usage is TRBJ2-4; the match to TRBD2 covers 12 bases. There are 19 residues in the CDR3. Looked up from germline, CDR1 is DFQATT and CDR2 is SNEGSKA (reference sequence). The DNA for the CDR3 is TGCAGTGCTAGAGCTCCGGGACTAGCGGGTCAATTAGCCATAAACATTCAGTACTTC. It encodes CSARAPGLAGQLAINIQYF.

CDR3 loop: CAWSVGTYGYTF. For the CDR3, the DNA is TGTGCCTGGAGTGTGGGCACATATGGCTACACCTTC. The chain combines TRBV30 with TRBJ1-2, with D unclear. Germline CDR1 and CDR2: GTSNPN and SVGIG (reference sequence). The CDR3 has 12 residues. V shed 0 bases and J shed 5 bases, with 7 bases lying between them. The full variable domain, with the rest looked up from reference TRBV30 and TRBJ1-2, is SQTIHQWPATLVQPVGSPLSLECTVEGTSNPNLYWYRQAAGRGLQLLFYSVGIGQISSEVPQNLSASRPQDRQFILSSKKLLLSDSGFYLCAWSVGTYGYTFGSGTRLTVV.

This clonotype was seen repeatedly, ten times or more. The genes are TRBV4-3 and TRBJ2-2; TRBD2 is a possible D gene (6 bases). Germline CDR1 and CDR2: LGHNA and YSLEER. The V end lost 1 base, the J end lost 4 bases, and 10 bases lay between the germline ends. There are 15 residues in the CDR3. The CDR3 here is CASSQVAGSTGELFF. CDR3 bases: TGCGCCAGCAGCCAAGTTGCGGGGTCCACCGGGGAGCTGTTTTTT.

This clonotype has ten or more counts. The chain employs TRBV9 and TRBJ2-5; 7 bases match TRBD1. There are 14 residues in the CDR3. The germline V gene encodes CDR1 SGDLS and CDR2 YYNGEE. J lost 9 bases, V lost 0 bases, and 8 bases had no gene match. DNA of the CDR3: TGTGCCAGCAGCGTAGCTACAGGGGCTTGGGCCCAGTACTTC. The encoded protein is CASSVATGAWAQYF.

Comment on this clonotype: A single base separates this from a much larger clone, so it may be a read error. The J gene is TRBJ2-2, the V gene TRBV5-1; TRBD1 matches 7 bases. The CDR3 covers 14 residues. CDR1 and CDR2 (germline): SGHRS, YFSETQ. CDR3 DNA sequence: TGCGTCAGCAGCCCTGGACAGGCGGCCGGGGAGCTGTTTTTT. It specifies CVSSPGQAAGELFF.

This clonotype was observed a few times. The chain uses TRBV5-1 and TRBJ2-5; no definite D call. Trimming pared 1 base from V and 7 bases from J, leaving 17 bases between. Germline V gene lookup returns CDR1 SGHRS and CDR2 YFSETQ. This CDR3 has 15 amino acids. CDR3: CASSLRESGAATQYF. CDR3 DNA sequence: TGCGCCAGCAGCTTGAGGGAATCGGGCGCAGCGACCCAGTACTTC.

This clonotype was counted many times. Here the CDR3 reads CSAPGPNEQFF. CDR3 nucleotides: TGCAGTGCTCCCGGACCCAATGAGCAGTTCTTC. This rearrangement joins TRBV20-1 to TRBJ2-1, with no clear D. This CDR3 contains 11 residues. Per germline, CDR1 DFQATT and CDR2 SNEGSKA (reference sequence). Between the trimmed V and J ends, which lost 5 bases and 6 bases, there was a span of 8 bases.

This clonotype has more than one count but fewer than ten. V usage is TRBV3-1 and J usage is TRBJ2-7; 8 bases match TRBD1. V lost 4 bases, J lost 2 bases, and 16 bases stayed unmatched. The CDR3 covers 18 residues. The germline V gene has CDR1 LGHDT and CDR2 YNNKEL (reference sequence). CDR3: CASSPEVSPGGRTYEQYF. Written as DNA, the CDR3 is TGTGCCAGCAGCCCTGAGGTATCTCCAGGGGGCCGGACCTACGAGCAGTACTTC.

This clonotype has a count of ten or more. The chain carries TRBV29-1 and TRBJ1-2; TRBD1 matches at 8 bases. The V segment lost 7 bases and the J segment 6 bases; nucleotides outside the gene matches: 10. The germline V gene has CDR1 SQVTM and CDR2 ANQGSEA. The CDR3 contains 13 residues. CDR3 in amino acids: CSAGTGAGDGYTF. The CDR3 nucleotides read TGCAGCGCGGGGACAGGCGCTGGGGATGGCTACACCTTC.

This clonotype was detected ten times or more. This sequence joins TRBV29-1 and TRBJ1-5; weak D call: TRBD1 (5 bases). This CDR3 has 14 residues. Trimming shortened V by 6 bases and J by 4 bases, and 16 bases separated the two germline ends. Germline V gene sequence: CDR1 SQVTM, CDR2 ANQGSEA. The CDR3: CSVSTGPKNQPQHF. The CDR3 nucleotides are TGCAGCGTATCAACAGGTCCAAAAAATCAGCCCCAGCATTTT. The full variable domain, with the rest looked up from reference TRBV29-1 and TRBJ1-5, is SAVISQKPSRDICQRGTSLTIQCQVDSQVTMMFWYRQQPGQSLTLIATANQGSEATYESGFVIDKFPISRPNLTFSTLTVSNMSPEDSSIYLCSVSTGPKNQPQHFGDGTRLSIL.

In its sample, this clonotype ranks as medium-sized (0.01 to 0.1%). The chain recombines TRBV12-3 or TRBV12-4 with TRBJ1-1; D is undetermined. The CDR3 is 13 residues long. Trimming stripped 6 bases from V and 5 bases from J, with 13 bases between. As DNA, the CDR3 is TGTGCCAGCAGCCTACTCTCGAGGACTGAAGCTTTCTTT. It translates to CASSLLSRTEAFF.